This TCR beta chain was recorded in a study of blood T cell repertoires in COVID-19. Study context: Material from acute and convalescent COVID-19 was sourced from the United States, Italy and Spain.

The CDR3 sequence is 15 residues long. V shed 0 bases, J shed 1 base, and the junction held 3 bases outside the gene matches. Germline assignment: CDR1 SGHVS and CDR2 FQNEAQ. In the authors' methods: Estimation of nucleated cell counts relied on the amplification of reference gene primers. Clones were sequenced by immunoSEQ multiplex PCR, and TCRdb holds only the in-frame ones, with some missing. The V and J calls and the clone size are those of that table, but D and trimming were determined from the DNA. This table holds some 76,000 clones, around 91% found once. The sample comprised peripheral blood. The V and J genes are TRBV7-8 and TRBJ2-7; TRBD1 agrees at 7 bases. This clonotype was sampled from a human donor in a cohort sampled during active COVID-19. CDR3 residues: CASSLAGGASYEQYF. The CDR3 bases are TGTGCCAGCAGCTTAGCAGGGGGCGCTTCCTACGAGCAGTACTTC.